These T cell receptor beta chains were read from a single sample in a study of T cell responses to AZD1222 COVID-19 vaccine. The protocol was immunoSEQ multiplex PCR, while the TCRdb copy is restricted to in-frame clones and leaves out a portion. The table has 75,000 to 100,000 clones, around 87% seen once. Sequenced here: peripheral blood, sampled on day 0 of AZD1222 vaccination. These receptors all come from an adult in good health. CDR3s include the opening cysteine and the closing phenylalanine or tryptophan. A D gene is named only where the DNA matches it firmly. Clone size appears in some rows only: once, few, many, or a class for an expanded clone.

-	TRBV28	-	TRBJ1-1	CASILKGVTEAFF	TGTGCCAGCATCTTAAAGGGTGTCACTGAAGCTTTCTTT
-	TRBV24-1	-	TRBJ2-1	CATSGGPYNEQFF	TGTGCCACCAGTGGGGGACCCTACAATGAGCAGTTCTTC
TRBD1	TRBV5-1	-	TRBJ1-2	CASSLDGTDYGYTF	TGCGCCAGCAGCTTGGATGGGACAGACTATGGCTACACCTTC
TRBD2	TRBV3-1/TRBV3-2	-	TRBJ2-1	CASSQLPSGRANEQFF	TGTGCCAGCAGCCAACTACCTAGCGGGAGAGCGAATGAGCAGTTCTTC
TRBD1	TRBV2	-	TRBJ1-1	CASSRQGVNTEAFF	TGTGCCAGCAGCAGACAGGGGGTGAACACTGAAGCTTTCTTT
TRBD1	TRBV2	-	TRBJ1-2	CASSESGQGRGYTF	TGTGCCAGCAGTGAATCCGGACAGGGGAGGGGCTACACCTTC
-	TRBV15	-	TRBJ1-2	CATSVQGVLYGYTF	TGTGCCACCAGCGTCCAGGGTGTGCTCTATGGCTACACCTTC
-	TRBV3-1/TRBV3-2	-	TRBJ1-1	CASSQGTADNEAFF	TGTGCCAGCAGCCAAGGGACAGCGGACAATGAAGCTTTCTTT
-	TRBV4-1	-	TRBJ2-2	CASSQREWASGELFF	TGCGCCAGCAGCCAACGAGAGTGGGCCTCCGGGGAGCTGTTTTTT
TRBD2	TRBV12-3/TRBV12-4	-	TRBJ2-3	CASSSSSGKTQYF	TGTGCCAGCAGTTCGTCTAGCGGGAAGACGCAGTATTTT
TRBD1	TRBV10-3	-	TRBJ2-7	CAIRGDRGKYEQYF	TGTGCCATCAGAGGGGACAGGGGAAAGTACGAGCAGTACTTC
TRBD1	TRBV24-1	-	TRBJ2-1	CATSDGQGSSYNEQFF	TGTGCCACCAGTGATGGACAGGGGAGCTCCTACAATGAGCAGTTCTTC
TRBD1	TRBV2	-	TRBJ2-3	CASRKRGQGAADTQYF	TGTGCCAGCAGGAAAAGGGGACAGGGGGCTGCAGATACGCAGTATTTT
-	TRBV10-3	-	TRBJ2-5	CAIGGTRGSQETQYF	TGTGCCATCGGTGGGACCCGGGGAAGTCAAGAGACCCAGTACTTC
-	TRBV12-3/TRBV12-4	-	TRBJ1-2	CASHTEYGYTF	TGTGCCAGCCACACAGAGTATGGCTACACCTTC
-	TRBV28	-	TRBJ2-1	CASSLGWTERRTYNEQFF	TGTGCCAGCAGTTTGGGATGGACAGAAAGGAGAACCTACAATGAGCAGTTCTTC
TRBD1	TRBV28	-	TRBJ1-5	CASSPGQGNNQPQHF	TGTGCCAGCAGTCCGGGACAGGGAAACAATCAGCCCCAGCATTTT
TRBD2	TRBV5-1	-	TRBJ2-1	CASSLEPAGSYNEQFF	TGCGCCAGCAGCTTGGAGCCAGCGGGGTCCTACAATGAGCAGTTCTTC
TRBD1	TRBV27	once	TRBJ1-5	CASTPRGGAQPQHF	TGTGCCAGCACCCCCAGGGGGGGGGCTCAGCCCCAGCATTTT
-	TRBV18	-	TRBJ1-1	CASSPTRGGRTMNTEAFF	TGTGCCAGCTCACCAACCCGAGGTGGACGGACCATGAACACTGAAGCTTTCTTT
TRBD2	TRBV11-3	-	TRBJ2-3	CASSFASGNADTQYF	TGTGCCAGCAGCTTTGCTAGCGGGAATGCAGATACGCAGTATTTT
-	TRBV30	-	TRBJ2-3	CAWSASTDTQYF	TGTGCCTGGAGTGCCAGCACAGATACGCAGTATTTT
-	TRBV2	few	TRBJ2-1	CASSDLLGNNEQFF	TGTGCCAGCAGTGATCTACTAGGCAACAATGAGCAGTTCTTC
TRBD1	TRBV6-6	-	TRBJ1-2	CASSWEGATNYGYTF	TGTGCCAGCAGTTGGGAGGGGGCGACTAACTATGGCTACACCTTC
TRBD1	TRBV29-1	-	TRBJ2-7	CSVGDSSYEQYF	TGCAGCGTGGGGGACAGCTCCTACGAGCAGTACTTC
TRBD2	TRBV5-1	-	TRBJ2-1	CASSLAGGRYNEQFF	TGCGCCAGCAGCCTAGCGGGAGGGCGATACAATGAGCAGTTCTTC
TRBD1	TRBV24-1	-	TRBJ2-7	CATSGTGAESYEQYF	TGTGCCACCAGTGGTACAGGGGCCGAATCCTACGAGCAGTACTTC
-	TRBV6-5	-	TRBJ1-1	CASSYLGREAFF	TGTGCCAGCAGTTACTTGGGCAGGGAAGCTTTCTTT
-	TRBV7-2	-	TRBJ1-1	CASSLQLNTEAFF	TGTGCCAGCAGCTTACAACTGAACACTGAAGCTTTCTTT
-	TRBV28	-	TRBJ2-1	CASSASVYSYNEQFF	TGTGCCAGCAGTGCTAGCGTATACTCCTACAATGAGCAGTTCTTC
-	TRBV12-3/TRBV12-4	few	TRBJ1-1	CASSFYTEAFF	TGTGCCAGCAGTTTTTACACTGAAGCTTTCTTT
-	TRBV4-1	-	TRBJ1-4	CAARGLGATNEKLFF	TGCGCGGCGAGAGGACTCGGTGCAACTAATGAAAAACTGTTTTTT
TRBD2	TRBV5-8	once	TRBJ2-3	CASRQAGGGTDTQYF	TGTGCCAGCAGACAAGCGGGAGGAGGCACAGATACGCAGTATTTT
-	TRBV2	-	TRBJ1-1	CASSTRAEAFF	TGTGCCAGCAGTACCCGTGCTGAAGCTTTCTTT